This T cell receptor (beta chain) appears in the sequencing data of a study of beta chain features in type 1 diabetes. Each sorted fraction was over 95% pure. The sample holds a few counts of this clone. Its antigen is not known. Expressed TCRB transcripts were sequenced, since all the RNA that had been isolated was reverse transcribed. Profiled with immunoSEQ multiplex PCR; TCRdb holds only in-frame clones, not every one. The sample holds 130,000 or so clones, about a tenth seen once. General study results and limits: There was no resolution here of whether HLA type influences TCRB rearrangement. Among patients with Type 1 diabetes, TCRB CDR3s were moderately but significantly shorter in every one of the four CD4+ subsets.

V dropped 10 bases and J dropped 2; count of bases not matched to a gene: 7. Germline lookup yields CDR1 MNHNY and CDR2 SVGAGI (reference sequence). CDR3 length equals 13 residues. The chain is built from TRBV6-6 and TRBJ1-1, with 7 positions matching TRBD1. The TCR was taken from a woman aged 40 to 55 in good health. Specimen: central memory CD4+ T cells from blood. The CDR3: CATSRGANTEAFF. The CDR3 DNA reads as TGTGCCACAAGCAGGGGGGCTAACACTGAAGCTTTCTTT.